This T cell receptor beta chain was retrieved from a study of tumor and adjacent non-tumor tissue in lung cancer. Concerning this clonotype: As the CDR3 is not closed by the conserved phenylalanine or tryptophan, this likely results from a read error. The DNA is omitted, as the CDR3 cannot be located on it reliably, and the CDR3 follows TCRdb's listing.

The template was RNA from unsorted bulk tissue. Looked up from germline, CDR1 is SGHAT and CDR2 is FQNNGV. The CDR3 numbers 14 amino acids, ends counted. The library came from three nested PCR rounds adapted from ARM-PCR protocols. In TCRdb, the multiplex PCR reads were re-called with MiXCR into one record per CDR3 protein. The table has roughly 75,000 distinct CDR3 sequences, 60% to 85% seen once. This TCR was sampled from a woman aged 45-59 years with non-small cell lung cancer. Sequencing used lung tumor tissue. This chain connects TRBV11-2 to TRBJ2-7; the listed D gene, TRBD1, was not tested against the DNA. The CDR3 here is CASSLVTGTYEPYL.